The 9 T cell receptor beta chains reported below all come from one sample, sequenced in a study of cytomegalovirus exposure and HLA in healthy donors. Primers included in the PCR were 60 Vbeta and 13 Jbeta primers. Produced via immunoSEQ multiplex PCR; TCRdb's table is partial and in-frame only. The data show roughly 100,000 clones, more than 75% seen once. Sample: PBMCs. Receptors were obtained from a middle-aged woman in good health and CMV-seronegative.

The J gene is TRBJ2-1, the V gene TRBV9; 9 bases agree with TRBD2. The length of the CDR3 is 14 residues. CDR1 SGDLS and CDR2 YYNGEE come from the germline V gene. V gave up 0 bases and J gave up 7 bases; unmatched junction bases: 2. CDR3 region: CASSVGLAANEQFF. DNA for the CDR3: TGTGCCAGCAGCGTAGGACTAGCGGCTAATGAGCAGTTCTTC.

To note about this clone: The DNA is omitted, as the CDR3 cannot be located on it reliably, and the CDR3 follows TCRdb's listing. CDR3 residues: CASSTSDREAFF. The chain is built from TRBV6-9 and TRBJ1-1; no check of the table's D call, TRBD1, against the DNA was made. Germline V lookup: CDR1 MNHGY, CDR2 SVAAGI. The CDR3 has 12 residues if both end residues are counted.

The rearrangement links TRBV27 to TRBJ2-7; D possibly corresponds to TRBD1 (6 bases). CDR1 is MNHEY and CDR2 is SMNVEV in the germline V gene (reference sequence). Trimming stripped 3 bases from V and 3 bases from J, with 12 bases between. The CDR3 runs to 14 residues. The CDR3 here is CASSLVQGNYEQYF. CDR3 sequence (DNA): TGTGCCAGCAGTTTGGTACAGGGCAACTACGAGCAGTACTTC.

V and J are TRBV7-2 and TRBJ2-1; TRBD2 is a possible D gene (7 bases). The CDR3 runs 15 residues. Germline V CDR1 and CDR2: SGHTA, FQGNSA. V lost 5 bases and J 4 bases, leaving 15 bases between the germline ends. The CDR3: CASSAGGGAYNEQFF. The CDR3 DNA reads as TGTGCCAGCAGCGCCGGAGGGGGGGCATACAATGAGCAGTTCTTC.

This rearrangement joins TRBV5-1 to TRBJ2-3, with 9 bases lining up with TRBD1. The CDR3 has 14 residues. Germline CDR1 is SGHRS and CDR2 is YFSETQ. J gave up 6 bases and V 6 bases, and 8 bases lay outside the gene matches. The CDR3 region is CASTGQGLGDTQYF. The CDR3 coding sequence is TGCGCCAGCACCGGACAGGGGCTGGGGGATACGCAGTATTTT.

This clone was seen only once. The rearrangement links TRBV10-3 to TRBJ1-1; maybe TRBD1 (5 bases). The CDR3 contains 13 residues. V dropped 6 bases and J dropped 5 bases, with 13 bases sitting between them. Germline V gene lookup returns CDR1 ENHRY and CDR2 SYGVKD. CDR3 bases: TGTGCCATCAGGTTAGGGGAGGGGACTGAAGCTTTCTTT. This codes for CAIRLGEGTEAFF.

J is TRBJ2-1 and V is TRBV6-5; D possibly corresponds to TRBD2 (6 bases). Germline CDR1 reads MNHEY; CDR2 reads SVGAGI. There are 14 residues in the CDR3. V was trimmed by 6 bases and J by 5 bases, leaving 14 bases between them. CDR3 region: CASRVGSWDNEQFF. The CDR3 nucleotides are TGTGCCAGCAGGGTCGGGAGTTGGGACAATGAGCAGTTCTTC.

The CDR3 region is CASSERLAGVGDTQYF. CDR3 bases: TGCGCCAGCAGTGAACGACTAGCGGGGGTGGGAGATACGCAGTATTTT. The rearrangement links TRBV10-2 to TRBJ2-3; the match to TRBD2 covers 12 bases. The CDR3 totals 16 residues. V shed 3 bases, J shed 5 bases, and the junction held 6 bases outside the gene matches. Germline assignment: CDR1 WSHSY and CDR2 SAAADI.

The CDR3 spells CASSLLTANYGYTF. The DNA of the CDR3 is TGCGCCAGCAGCTTATTGACAGCTAACTATGGCTACACCTTC. This sequence joins TRBV5-1 and TRBJ1-2; maybe TRBD1 (5 bases). V was clipped by 2 bases and J by 0 bases, with 8 bases between them. The CDR3 spans 14 residues. The germline V gene encodes CDR1 SGHRS and CDR2 YFSETQ.